This T cell receptor (beta chain) was retrieved from a study of OX40 agonist ivuxolimab in advanced cancers. In terms of the full investigation: The costimulatory receptor OX40 (CD134) was targeted by ivuxolimab, a fully human IgG2 agonistic monoclonal antibody. Of the approximately 53 patients in dose escalation, 19 had hepatocellular carcinoma, about 15 had melanoma, 9 had renal cell carcinoma and 9 had head and neck cancer. Three dose-escalation patients achieved partial responses, one with hepatocellular carcinoma and two with cutaneous melanoma. Patients were allowed to have had prior anti-PD-1, anti-PD-L1 or anti-CTLA-4 therapy, and approximately 37% of the dose-escalation patients had been treated with checkpoint inhibitors. The monotherapy dose-escalation portion (N ≈ 52 patients) of the phase I ivuxolimab trial is reported in the paper. The point of sequencing TCRbeta in the periphery was to test whether ivuxolimab changed TCR sequence diversity and drove clonal T-cell expansion. In the dose-escalation cohort, more than 75% of patients were male, and the mean age was approximately 55 years, with a range of about 23 to 90. Intravenous ivuxolimab was administered to patients every 2 weeks at six dose levels: 0.01, 0.1, 0.3, 1.5, 3 and 10 mg/kg. On the study overall, not on this receptor specifically: Clonal expansion of both CD4+ and CD8+ blood T cells was observed from baseline to week 6 at doses 0.1 to 3.0 mg/kg. Low levels of normalized T-cell clonal expansion were also seen in some patients who did not respond. In partial responders in the 0.1-3.0 mg/kg groups, normalized peripheral clonal expansion was found to be among the lowest, especially among CD8+ T cells. The antigen specificity of the clonally expanded peripheral T cells was not determined. After ivuxolimab, CD8+ T cells had more expanded clones than CD4+ T cells on average.

Genomic DNA was isolated from the sorted cells so that the TCRbeta CDR3 region could be sequenced. The immunoSEQ Assay was used for sequencing of TCRbeta CDR3 regions. TCRdb re-hosts the immuneACCESS table, in-frame sequences only. Its copies lack some clones; in the studies checked, an unresolved V gene accounts for under half of them, and the cause for the rest is not known. The sample records roughly 68,000 clones, around 90% of which are singletons. Jointly, the top ten make up approximately 0.99% of the sample. A note on this clone: The clone's antigen remains unknown. Base quality data are lacking; no much larger clone is found one base away.

The trial excluded patients who had a history of autoimmune disease or were on systemic immunosuppression. Peripheral blood for TCR sequencing was collected from all dose cohorts at baseline, on cycle 4 day 1, and on cycle 7 day 1. The samples were drawn from a first-in-human, open-label, multicenter phase I dose-escalation trial of ivuxolimab. Adults with locally advanced or metastatic melanoma, renal cell carcinoma, hepatocellular carcinoma or head and neck squamous cell carcinoma were enrolled in the trial. Before TCR sequencing, CD4+ T cells and CD8+ T cells from peripheral blood were sorted into separate populations. Per the germline V gene, SGHAT is the CDR1 and FQNNGV is the CDR2. Clipping removes 5 bases from V and 5 bases from J, with 8 as the unmatched junction base count. Including the terminal cysteine and phenylalanine, the CDR3 comprises 15 residues. Of all the DNA, just the CDR3 is kept, 45 bases in frame from base 1.

Sample: CD4+ or CD8+ T cells sorted from blood, taken in a trial of the OX40 agonist ivuxolimab. The chain is made from TRBV11-2 and TRBJ2-5; 10 junctional bases match TRBD1. The receptor's source is an adult with an advanced solid tumor such as melanoma, head and neck, liver or kidney cancer. The encoded CDR3 is CASSGGTGDSETQYF. The nucleotide sequence is given as TGTGCCAGCAGCGGGGGGACAGGGGATTCGGAGACCCAGTACTTC.